This T cell receptor beta chain comes out of a study of CXCR3-negative and CXCR3-positive naive CD8 T cells. Study-wide findings and caveats: Memory cells diverged, while naive CXCR3-positive and CXCR3-negative cells had similar TRBV-TRBJ usage. Relative to memory CD8+ cells, whose diversity was much lower, both naive subsets had comparably high diversity. More hydrophobic TRB CDR3s were found in CXCR3-positive naive cells than in CXCR3-negative naive cells.

In the case of this clonotype: Its antigen is as yet unknown.

UMI-labeled 5' RACE yielded the TRB cDNA libraries. TCRdb re-called the 5' RACE reads and catalogs CDR3 proteins one per entry, DNA excluded. The sample table sets out 5,700 or so distinct CDR3 sequences. This CDR3 is built from 12 residues. The V gene's germline CDR1 is SQVTM and CDR2 ANQGSEA. By phenotype, naive CD8+ T cells were CD45RO-CCR7+CD27+CD95-. Material for sequencing was naive CXCR3+ CD8+ T cells from blood. Specified subset: CD45RO-CCR7+CD27+CD95- naive CD8+ T cells expressing CXCR3 (TNR3+). V and J are TRBV29-1 and TRBJ1-1. The source of this sequence is a human donor in good health. Some clones in this sample may be carry-over from other donors' samples. CDR3 sequence: CSVLNTATEAFF.